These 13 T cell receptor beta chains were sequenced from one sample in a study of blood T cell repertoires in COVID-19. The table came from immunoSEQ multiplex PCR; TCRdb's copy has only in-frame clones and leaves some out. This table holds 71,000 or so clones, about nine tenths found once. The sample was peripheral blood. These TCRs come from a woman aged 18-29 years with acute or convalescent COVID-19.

CDR3 coding DNA: TGTGCCAGCAGCGGTTCCGGGACAGCGAGTTCTGGAAACACCATATATTTT. Encoded protein: CASSGSGTASSGNTIYF. V is TRBV9 and J is TRBJ1-3, with 7 positions matching TRBD1. V was clipped by 3 bases and J by 1 base; unmatched bases: 10. The CDR3 extends over 17 amino acids. Germline values: CDR1 SGDLS, CDR2 YYNGEE.

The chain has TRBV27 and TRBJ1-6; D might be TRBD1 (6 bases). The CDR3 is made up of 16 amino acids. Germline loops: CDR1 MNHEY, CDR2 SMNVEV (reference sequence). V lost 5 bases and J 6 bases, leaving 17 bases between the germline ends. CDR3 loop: CASSPALMGANSPLHF. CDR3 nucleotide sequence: TGTGCCAGCAGTCCGGCCCTGATGGGGGCTAATTCACCCCTCCACTTT.

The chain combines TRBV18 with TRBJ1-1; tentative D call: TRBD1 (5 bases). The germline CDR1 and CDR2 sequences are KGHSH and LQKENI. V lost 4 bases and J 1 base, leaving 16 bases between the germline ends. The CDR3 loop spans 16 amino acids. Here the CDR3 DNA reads TGTGCCAGCTCACAACTTGGCGGGGCCGGGAACACTGAAGCTTTCTTT. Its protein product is CASSQLGGAGNTEAFF.

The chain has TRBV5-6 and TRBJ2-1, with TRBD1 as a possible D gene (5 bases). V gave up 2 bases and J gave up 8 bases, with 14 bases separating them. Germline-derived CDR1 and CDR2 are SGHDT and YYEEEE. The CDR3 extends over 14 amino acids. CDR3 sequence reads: CASSFSGRVHEQFF. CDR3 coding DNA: TGTGCCAGCAGCTTCTCAGGCAGGGTCCATGAGCAGTTCTTC.

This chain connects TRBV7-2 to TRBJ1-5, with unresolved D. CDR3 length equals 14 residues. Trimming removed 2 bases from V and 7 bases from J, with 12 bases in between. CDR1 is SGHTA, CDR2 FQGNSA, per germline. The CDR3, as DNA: TGTGCCAGCAGCTTACGGAGAGAGGGACAGCCCCAGCATTTT. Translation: CASSLRREGQPQHF.

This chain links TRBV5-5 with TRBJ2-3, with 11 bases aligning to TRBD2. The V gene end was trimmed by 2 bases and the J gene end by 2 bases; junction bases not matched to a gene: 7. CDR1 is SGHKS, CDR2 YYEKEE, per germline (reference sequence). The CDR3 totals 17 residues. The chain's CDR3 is CASSFPASGGYTDTQYF. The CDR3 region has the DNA TGTGCCAGCAGCTTCCCGGCTAGCGGGGGGTACACAGATACGCAGTATTTT.

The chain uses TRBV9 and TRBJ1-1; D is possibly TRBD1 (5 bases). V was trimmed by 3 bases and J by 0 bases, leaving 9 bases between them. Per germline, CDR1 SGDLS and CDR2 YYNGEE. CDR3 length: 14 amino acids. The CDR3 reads CASSAGIMNTEAFF. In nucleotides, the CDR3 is TGTGCCAGCAGCGCAGGGATTATGAACACTGAAGCTTTCTTT.

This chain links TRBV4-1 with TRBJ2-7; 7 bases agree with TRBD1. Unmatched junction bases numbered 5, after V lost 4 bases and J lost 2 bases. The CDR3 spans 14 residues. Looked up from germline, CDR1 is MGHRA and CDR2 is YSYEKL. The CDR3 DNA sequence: TGCGCCAGCAGCCCCCTGCAGGGGGCCTACGAGCAGTACTTC. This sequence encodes CASSPLQGAYEQYF.

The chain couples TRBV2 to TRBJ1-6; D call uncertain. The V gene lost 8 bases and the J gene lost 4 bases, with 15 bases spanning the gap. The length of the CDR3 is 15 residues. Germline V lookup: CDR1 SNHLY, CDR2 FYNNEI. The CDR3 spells CASGGQAIYNSPLHF. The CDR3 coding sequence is TGTGCCAGCGGAGGGCAGGCGATTTATAATTCACCCCTCCACTTT.

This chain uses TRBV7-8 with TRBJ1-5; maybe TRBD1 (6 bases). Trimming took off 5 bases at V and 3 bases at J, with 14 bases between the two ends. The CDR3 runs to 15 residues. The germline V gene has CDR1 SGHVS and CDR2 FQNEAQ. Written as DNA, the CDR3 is TGTGCCAGCAGCCTAGTGACAGGCCTCAATCAGCCCCAGCATTTT. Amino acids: CASSLVTGLNQPQHF. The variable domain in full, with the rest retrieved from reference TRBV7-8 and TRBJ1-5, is GAGVSQSPRYKVAKRGQDVALRCDPISGHVSLFWYQQALGQGPEFLTYFQNEAQLDKSGLPSDRFFAERPEGSVSTLKIQRTQQEDSAVYLCASSLVTGLNQPQHFGDGTRLSIL.

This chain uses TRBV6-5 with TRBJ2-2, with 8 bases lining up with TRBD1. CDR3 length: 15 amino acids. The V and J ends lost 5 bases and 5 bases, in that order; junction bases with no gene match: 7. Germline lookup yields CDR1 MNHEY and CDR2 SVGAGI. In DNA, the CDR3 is TGTGCCAGCAGTCCAGGGGGCATTTTGACCGGGGAGCTGTTTTTT. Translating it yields CASSPGGILTGELFF.

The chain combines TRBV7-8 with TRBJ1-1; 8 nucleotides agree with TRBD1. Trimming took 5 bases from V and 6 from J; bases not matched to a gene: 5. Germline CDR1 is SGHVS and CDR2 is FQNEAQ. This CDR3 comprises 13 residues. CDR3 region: CASSIDRGSEAFF. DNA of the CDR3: TGTGCCAGCAGCATAGACAGGGGCTCTGAAGCTTTCTTT.

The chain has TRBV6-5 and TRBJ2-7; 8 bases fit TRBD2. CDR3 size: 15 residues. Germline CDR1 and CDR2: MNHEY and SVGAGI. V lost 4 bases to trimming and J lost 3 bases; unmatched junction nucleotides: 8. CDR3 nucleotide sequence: TGTGCCAGCAGTTCAAGCGGGGGCCCCATCTACGAGCAGTACTTC. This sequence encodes CASSSSGGPIYEQYF.